The rows below give T cell receptor beta chains drawn from one sample of a study of T cell repertoires in cytomegalovirus infection. MiXCR was run by TCRdb on the reads, yielding one entry per CDR3 protein. The data show approximately 750,000 distinct CDR3 sequences, roughly 36% seen once. The specimen sequenced was PBMCs. The origin of the receptors is a human donor in good health (CMV status not recorded). Some clones in this sample may be carry-over from other donors' samples. The CDR3 runs from the conserved cysteine through the conserved F or W. D genes are given only for firm matches. Only part of the rows carry a size: once, few, many, or a class if the clone is expanded.

>NA|TRBJ2-5|NA|TRBV2
CASHYQETQYF
TGTGCCAGCCACTACCAAGAGACCCAGTACTTC
>once|TRBJ1-1|NA|TRBV27
CASSTIRYPNTEAFF
TGTGCCAGCAGTACCATCCGGTACCCAAACACTGAAGCTTTCTTT
>NA|TRBJ2-1|NA|TRBV4-1
CASSQDLSLGDEQFF
TGCGCCAGCAGCCAAGATTTATCCTTAGGCGATGAGCAGTTCTTC
>NA|TRBJ2-1|NA|TRBV14
CASSQESGQYNEQFF
TGTGCCAGCAGCCAAGAAAGCGGACAGTACAATGAGCAGTTCTTC
>NA|TRBJ1-4|TRBD1|TRBV27
CASSLSKKQGVREKLFF
TGTGCCAGCAGTTTATCGAAAAAACAGGGGGTACGGGAAAAACTGTTTTTT
>NA|TRBJ1-2|TRBD1|TRBV30
CAWRTGTAVREGYTF
TGTGCCTGGAGGACGGGGACAGCTGTCCGGGAAGGCTACACCTTC
>NA|TRBJ1-5|NA|TRBV7-9
CASSLAGPFNQPQHF
TGTGCCAGCAGCTTAGCCGGGCCGTTCAATCAGCCCCAGCATTTT
>many|TRBJ2-5|NA|TRBV7-8
CASSLVGSGEGFQYF
TGTGCCAGCAGCTTAGTGGGGTCAGGGGAGGGGTTCCAGTACTTC
>few|TRBJ2-7|TRBD2|TRBV3-1
CASSQGPSGRQYF
TGTGCCAGCAGCCAAGGTCCTAGCGGAAGGCAGTACTTC
>NA|TRBJ2-7|NA|TRBV29-1
CSVSFRGSSYEQYF
TGCAGCGTTTCGTTCAGGGGTTCCTCCTACGAGCAGTACTTC
>NA|TRBJ2-1|NA|TRBV28
CASRTPVLGGNEQFF
TGTGCCAGCAGGACCCCCGTTTTAGGGGGCAATGAGCAGTTCTTC
>few|TRBJ2-7|NA|TRBV28
CASSLSSAGDINEQYF
TGTGCCAGCAGTTTAAGTTCGGCAGGGGATATCAACGAGCAGTACTTC
>NA|TRBJ2-7|NA|TRBV2
CASSGEVGERYF
TGTGCCAGCAGCGGGGAGGTGGGCGAGCGGTACTTC
>few|TRBJ2-7|TRBD1|TRBV18
CASSTGTGSPYEQYF
TGTGCCAGCTCAACCGGGACAGGGAGCCCCTACGAGCAGTACTTC
>few|TRBJ2-7|TRBD1|TRBV6-1
CASTPLGTGGSYEQYF
TGTGCCAGCACCCCCTTGGGGACAGGGGGCTCCTACGAGCAGTACTTC
>many|TRBJ1-2|NA|TRBV7-8
CASSLESNYGYTF
TGTGCCAGCAGCTTAGAGTCAAACTATGGCTACACCTTC
>few|TRBJ2-1|NA|TRBV12-3/TRBV12-4
CASSLPRSYNEQFF
TGTGCCAGCAGTCTCCCCCGTTCCTACAATGAGCAGTTCTTC
>few|TRBJ1-1|TRBD1|TRBV19
CASMGTGLRTEAFF
TGTGCCAGTATGGGGACAGGGCTGCGCACTGAAGCTTTCTTT
>few|TRBJ2-2|NA|TRBV7-2
CASSIEFARELFF
TGTGCCAGCAGCATAGAGTTTGCCCGGGAGCTGTTTTTT
>NA|TRBJ1-1|TRBD1|TRBV4-1
CASSQPGQGHEAFF
TGCGCCAGCAGCCAACCGGGACAGGGCCACGAAGCTTTCTTT
>NA|TRBJ1-2|NA|TRBV4-1
CASSEEGEYYGYTF
TGCGCCAGCAGCGAAGAGGGGGAATACTATGGCTACACCTTC
>NA|TRBJ2-1|TRBD2|TRBV28
CASSLKGTIPRYEQFF
TGTGCCAGCAGTTTGAAGGGGACTATCCCCAGGTATGAGCAGTTCTTC
>once|TRBJ2-5|TRBD2|TRBV9
CASSPPGRAWETQYF
TGTGCCAGCAGCCCCCCGGGGAGGGCATGGGAGACCCAGTACTTC
>few|TRBJ1-5|NA|TRBV5-1
CASSPTTGLAQPQHF
TGCGCCAGCAGCCCTACCACAGGGTTGGCTCAGCCCCAGCATTTT
>NA|TRBJ2-5|TRBD2|TRBV7-8
CASSSRLAGVVETQYF
TGTGCCAGCAGCTCACGACTAGCGGGAGTAGTCGAGACCCAGTACTTC
>NA|TRBJ1-5|NA|TRBV15
CATSRDGDGNQPQHF
TGTGCCACCAGCAGAGATGGGGACGGCAATCAGCCCCAGCATTTT